This TCR beta chain was observed in a study of breast tumors, draining lymph nodes, adjacent tissues. Points from the study as a whole: Luminal-like breast cancer showed significantly higher tumor–nontumor repertoire similarity than basal-like. Tumors had less TCR diversity than lymph nodes, more than nontumor tissue. That most tumor T cells come from lymph nodes remained unproven.

Breast cancer patients provided tissue from their axillary draining lymph nodes. Remarks on this clonotype: What it binds is not known.

Via MiXCR, TCRdb re-called the multiplex PCR reads, giving one row per CDR3 protein. This sample has roughly 120,000 distinct CDR3 sequences; just under 20% occur once, and the top ten carry over 3%. The ends were cut back, 5 bases at V and 4 bases at J, with 25 bases in the middle. CDR1 is SEHNR, CDR2 FQNEAQ, per germline (reference sequence). The CDR3 is 18 residues long. The sample was axillary lymph node tissue. This TCR came from a female donor with breast cancer. Some clones in this sample may be carry-over from other donors' samples. The gene calls are TRBV7-9 and TRBJ2-3; a possible D gene is TRBD1 (6 bases). The CDR3 loop is CASSRPGDTGCGADTQYF. CDR3 bases: TGTGCCAGCAGCCGCCCAGGGGACACTGGATGTGGGGCAGATACGCAGTATTTT.